A selection of T cell receptor beta chains follows, all from one sample in a study of beta chain features in type 1 diabetes. Sequencing was performed with immunoSEQ multiplex PCR; in TCRdb, only in-frame clones are kept and a portion is missing. The sample has approximately 170,000 clones, 9% to 10% seen once. The specimen sequenced was central memory CD4+ T cells from blood. These receptors came from a woman aged 18-29 years in good health. Each CDR3 is given with its conserved first and last residue. The D gene is left open where the match is weak. Size tells how often a clone was seen (once, few, many) or the class of an expanded clone, and some rows leave it out.

abundance	j_gene	d_gene	v_gene	CDR3aa	CDR3nt
once	TRBJ2-5	TRBD2	TRBV5-6	CASSLVLAGADTQYF	TGTGCCAGCAGCTTGGTTCTAGCGGGAGCGGATACCCAGTACTTC
.	TRBJ1-5	TRBD1	TRBV7-9	CASSLDRDQPQHF	TGTGCCAGCAGCTTGGACAGGGATCAGCCCCAGCATTTT
few	TRBJ2-3	.	TRBV7-2	CASSPDSSPTDTQYF	TGTGCCAGCAGCCCGGACAGTTCCCCCACAGATACGCAGTATTTT
.	TRBJ1-1	.	TRBV2	CASSEQGNTEAFF	TGTGCCAGCAGTGAGCAGGGAAACACTGAAGCTTTCTTT
.	TRBJ2-7	TRBD1	TRBV30	CAWRTGGTYEQYF	TGTGCCTGGAGGACAGGGGGCACCTACGAGCAGTACTTC
.	TRBJ2-5	TRBD2	TRBV30	CAWSWTSGLQETQYF	TGTGCCTGGAGCTGGACTAGCGGACTCCAAGAGACCCAGTACTTC
few	TRBJ2-3	TRBD1	TRBV7-9	CASSPRQGTPTDTQYF	TGTGCCAGCAGCCCCAGACAGGGGACCCCCACAGATACGCAGTATTTT
.	TRBJ2-5	.	TRBV4-2	CASSQEWRRGRQETQYF	TGTGCCAGCAGCCAAGAGTGGAGAAGGGGAAGGCAAGAGACCCAGTACTTC
.	TRBJ2-5	TRBD1	TRBV4-2	CASSQGQGSQETQYF	TGTGCCAGCAGCCAAGGACAGGGGAGCCAAGAGACCCAGTACTTC
few	TRBJ2-2	.	TRBV6-1	CATHTGPNTGELFF	TGTGCCACCCACACAGGGCCGAACACCGGGGAGCTGTTTTTT
few	TRBJ1-1	.	TRBV5-1	CASSLGPAGNTEAFF	TGCGCCAGCAGCTTGGGTCCAGCGGGTAACACTGAAGCTTTCTTT
few	TRBJ2-7	.	TRBV18	CASSPPSSVEQYF	TGTGCCAGCTCACCACCCTCTAGCGTTGAGCAGTACTTC
.	TRBJ2-1	.	TRBV21-1	CASSKHKGRTYNEQFF	TGTGCCAGCAGCAAACACAAGGGGCGGACGTACAATGAGCAGTTCTTC
few	TRBJ2-2	.	TRBV18	CASSPRRGDVELFF	TGTGCCAGCTCACCACGCAGGGGAGATGTGGAGCTGTTTTTT
.	TRBJ2-1	TRBD2	TRBV19	CASSRLADYNEQFF	TGTGCCAGTAGTAGACTAGCGGACTACAATGAGCAGTTCTTC
few	TRBJ2-6	TRBD1	TRBV6-1	CASSEEGTASGANVLTF	TGTGCCAGCAGTGAAGAGGGGACAGCATCTGGGGCCAACGTCCTGACTTTC
.	TRBJ2-2	TRBD2	TRBV7-2	CASSPGLAHGELFF	TGTGCCAGCAGCCCGGGACTAGCGCACGGGGAGCTGTTTTTT
few	TRBJ2-1	.	TRBV2	CASTDSGATPNNEQFF	TGTGCCAGCACGGACAGCGGTGCAACCCCGAACAATGAGCAGTTCTTC
many	TRBJ2-1	.	TRBV18	CASSPQGGLRLGEQFF	TGTGCCAGCTCACCACAAGGGGGATTGCGGCTTGGGGAGCAGTTCTTC
.	TRBJ2-7	.	TRBV21-1	CASSTWTAELRRYEQYF	TGTGCCAGCAGCACTTGGACAGCAGAATTAAGACGCTACGAGCAGTACTTC
.	TRBJ2-6	TRBD2	TRBV18	CASSPIGTSGGSGANVLTF	TGTGCCAGCTCACCAATTGGGACTAGCGGGGGCTCTGGGGCCAACGTCCTGACTTTC
.	TRBJ1-3	.	TRBV11-2	CASSLAHNPGNTIYF	TGTGCCAGCAGCTTAGCGCACAACCCTGGAAACACCATATATTTT
few	TRBJ1-4	TRBD1	TRBV30	CAWSYRGREKLFF	TGTGCCTGGAGTTACAGGGGGCGTGAAAAACTGTTTTTT
few	TRBJ1-2	TRBD1	TRBV29-1	CSVGQGQGNYGYTF	TGCAGCGTTGGGCAGGGACAGGGGAACTATGGCTACACCTTC
.	TRBJ1-4	.	TRBV10-2	CASRRDEKLFF	TGCGCCAGCAGAAGAGATGAAAAACTGTTTTTT
few	TRBJ2-6	.	TRBV5-8	CASRGKGVRRAGANVLTF	.
few	TRBJ1-1	.	TRBV29-1	CSVDINTEAFF	TGCAGCGTTGACATCAACACTGAAGCTTTCTTT
few	TRBJ1-2	TRBD1	TRBV5-1	CASSPGTVFDGYTF	TGCGCCAGCAGCCCAGGGACAGTCTTCGATGGCTACACCTTC
few	TRBJ2-1	TRBD2	TRBV5-4	CASSSSSGGPYEQFF	TGTGCCAGCAGCTCCTCTAGCGGGGGGCCCTATGAGCAGTTCTTC
.	TRBJ2-6	TRBD1	TRBV9	CASSAPQQGADGGANVLTF	TGTGCCAGCAGCGCGCCTCAACAGGGGGCGGATGGTGGGGCCAACGTCCTGACTTTC
.	TRBJ1-1	TRBD1	TRBV5-1	CASSSWTGGQHAFF	TGCGCCAGCTCCTCTTGGACAGGGGGCCAGCACGCTTTCTTT
.	TRBJ1-1	TRBD1	TRBV28	CASSIQGAIEAFF	TGTGCCAGCAGTATACAGGGGGCGATTGAAGCTTTCTTT
few	TRBJ1-3	.	TRBV6-6	CASTLAGDGNTIYF	TGTGCCAGCACCCTAGCAGGGGACGGAAACACCATATATTTT
.	TRBJ2-1	.	TRBV4-1	CASSQDISYDEQFF	TGCGCCAGCAGCCAAGATATTAGTTACGATGAGCAGTTCTTC
.	TRBJ2-5	TRBD2	TRBV7-2	CANSLGAGEETQYF	TGTGCCAACAGCTTAGGAGCGGGGGAAGAGACCCAGTACTTC
.	TRBJ2-7	.	TRBV5-6	CASSLDRGEQYF	TGTGCCAGCAGCTTGGATCGAGGTGAGCAGTACTTC
few	TRBJ2-7	TRBD2	TRBV11-2	CASSSPKAGVEEQYF	TGTGCCAGCAGCTCTCCCAAGGCGGGAGTGGAGGAGCAGTACTTC
few	TRBJ2-1	TRBD2	TRBV19	CASSISPGGHNEQFF	TGTGCCAGTAGTATTAGTCCGGGAGGGCACAATGAGCAGTTCTTC
many	TRBJ2-7	TRBD1	TRBV29-1	CSVAGTGEYEQYF	TGCAGCGTCGCCGGGACAGGGGAGTACGAGCAGTACTTC
.	TRBJ2-3	TRBD1	TRBV18	CASLGQGKDTQYF	TGTGCCAGCTTGGGACAGGGTAAAGATACGCAGTATTTT
.	TRBJ2-3	TRBD2	TRBV19	CASSIHSGTSLDTQYF	TGTGCCAGTAGTATTCATAGCGGGACCTCTCTAGATACGCAGTATTTT
few	TRBJ1-2	TRBD1	TRBV19	CASSTGTGDHIAYGYTF	TGTGCCAGTAGTACCGGGACAGGGGATCATATTGCGTATGGCTACACCTTC